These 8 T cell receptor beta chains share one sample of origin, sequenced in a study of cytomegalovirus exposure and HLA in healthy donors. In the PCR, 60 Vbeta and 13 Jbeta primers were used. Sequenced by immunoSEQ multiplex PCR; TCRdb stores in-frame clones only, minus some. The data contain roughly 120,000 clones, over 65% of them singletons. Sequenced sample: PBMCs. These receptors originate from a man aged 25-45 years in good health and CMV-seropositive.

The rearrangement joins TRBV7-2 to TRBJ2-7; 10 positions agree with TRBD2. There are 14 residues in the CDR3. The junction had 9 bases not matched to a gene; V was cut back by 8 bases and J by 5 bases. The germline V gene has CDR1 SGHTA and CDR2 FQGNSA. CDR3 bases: TGTGCCAGCCAATTACTAGCGGGGTATGACGAGCAGTACTTC. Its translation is CASQLLAGYDEQYF.

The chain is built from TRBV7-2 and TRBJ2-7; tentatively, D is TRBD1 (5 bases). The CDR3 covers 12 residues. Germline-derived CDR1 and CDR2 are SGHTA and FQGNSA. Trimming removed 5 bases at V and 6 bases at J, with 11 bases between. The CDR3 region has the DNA TGTGCCAGCAGCCCCAGGGTCGGCGAGCAGTACTTC. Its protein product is CASSPRVGEQYF.

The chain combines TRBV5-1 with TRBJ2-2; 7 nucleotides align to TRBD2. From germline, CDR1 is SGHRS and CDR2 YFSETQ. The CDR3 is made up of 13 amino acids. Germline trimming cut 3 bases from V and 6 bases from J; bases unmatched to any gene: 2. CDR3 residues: CASSSRGSGELFF. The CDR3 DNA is TGCGCCAGCAGCTCGCGGGGGTCCGGGGAGCTGTTTTTT.

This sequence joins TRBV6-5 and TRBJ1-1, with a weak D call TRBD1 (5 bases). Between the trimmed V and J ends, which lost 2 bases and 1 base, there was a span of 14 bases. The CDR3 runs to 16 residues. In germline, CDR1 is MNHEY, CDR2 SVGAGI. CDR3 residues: CASSYLVRGANTEAFF. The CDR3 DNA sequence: TGTGCCAGCAGTTACCTTGTAAGGGGCGCGAACACTGAAGCTTTCTTT.

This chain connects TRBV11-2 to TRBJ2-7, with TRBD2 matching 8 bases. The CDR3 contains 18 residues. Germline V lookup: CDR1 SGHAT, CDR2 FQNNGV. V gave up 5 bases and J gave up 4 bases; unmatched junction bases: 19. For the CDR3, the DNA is TGTGCCAGCAGCGTTAGCCCTCCCCGGGCGGGGGGCAGTTACGAGCAGTACTTC. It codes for CASSVSPPRAGGSYEQYF.

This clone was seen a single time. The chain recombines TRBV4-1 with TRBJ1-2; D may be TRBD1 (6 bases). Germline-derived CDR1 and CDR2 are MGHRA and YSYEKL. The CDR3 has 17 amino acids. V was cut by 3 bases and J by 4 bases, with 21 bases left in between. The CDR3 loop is CASSQTDVRTVSYGYTF. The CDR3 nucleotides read TGCGCCAGCAGCCAGACAGATGTGAGGACAGTTAGCTATGGCTACACCTTC.

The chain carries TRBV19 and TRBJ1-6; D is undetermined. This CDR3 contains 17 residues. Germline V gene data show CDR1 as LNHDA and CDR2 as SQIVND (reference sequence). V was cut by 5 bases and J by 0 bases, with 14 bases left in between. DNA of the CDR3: TGTGCCAGTAGTTCCATACTGGGGAGCTCCTATAATTCACCCCTCCACTTT. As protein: CASSSILGSSYNSPLHF.

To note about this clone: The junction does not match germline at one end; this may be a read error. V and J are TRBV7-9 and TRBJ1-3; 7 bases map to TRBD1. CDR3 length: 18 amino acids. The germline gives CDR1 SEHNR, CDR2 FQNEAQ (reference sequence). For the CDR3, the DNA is TGTTCCAGCAGCTTACCTTCCGGGACAGTGGGTTCTGGAAACACCATATATTTT. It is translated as CSSSLPSGTVGSGNTIYF.